These 8 T cell receptor beta chains were all obtained from the same sample, sequenced in a study of T-cell reconstitution after alpha-beta-depleted transplantation in children. The authors prepared the TCRbeta library with unique molecular identifiers. TCRdb passed the PCR reads through MiXCR, listing each CDR3 protein once. The profile shows about 70,000 distinct CDR3 sequences, 9.5% to 13% of them singletons. The specimen was PBMCs, collected before TCRalphabeta/CD19-depleted stem cell transplant. Every receptor here comes from a boy younger than 18 with acute myeloid leukemia, due to receive a stem cell transplant.

The chain has TRBV19 and TRBJ1-5, with TRBD1 matching 8 bases. CDR3 size: 14 residues. The germline V gene has CDR1 LNHDA and CDR2 SQIVND (reference sequence). With 4 bases clipped from V and 7 bases from J, the junction kept 6 bases outside the gene matches. The CDR3 spells CASSTDRGGQPQHF. CDR3 sequence (DNA): TGTGCCAGTAGTACCGACAGGGGTGGCCAGCCCCAGCATTTT.

Ten or more counts support this clonotype. V usage is TRBV7-9 and J usage is TRBJ1-4, with D unresolved. Germline V lookup: CDR1 SEHNR, CDR2 FQNEAQ (reference sequence). V gave up 3 bases and J gave up 5 bases, with 4 bases separating them. This CDR3 region has 12 residues. The CDR3: CASSFPNEKLFF. CDR3 in DNA: TGTGCCAGCAGCTTCCCAAATGAAAAACTGTTTTTT.

This clonotype occurred many times. The chain couples TRBV12-3 or TRBV12-4 to TRBJ2-5; D could derive from TRBD1 or TRBD2 (6 bases each). V dropped 6 bases and J dropped 5 bases, with 16 bases sitting between them. The CDR3 consists of 14 residues. The CDR3 coding sequence is TGTGCCAGCAGCCTAGGGGGGACTCCTGAGACCCAGTACTTC. Translated: CASSLGGTPETQYF.

Comment on this clonotype: Being one base from a much bigger clone, this may be a read error. The chain couples TRBV11-2 to TRBJ2-3; unclear D gene. V was clipped by 0 bases and J by 10 bases, with 11 bases between them. The CDR3 is 13 residues long. Germline assignment: CDR1 SGHAT and CDR2 FQNNGV. CDR3 sequence reads: CASSLDLDVPQYF. The CDR3 region has the DNA TGTGCCAGCAGCTTAGATCTTGATGTCCCGCAGTATTTT.

At least ten counts were recorded for this clonotype. The V and J genes are TRBV9 and TRBJ2-7, with a tentative D call TRBD1 (6 bases). Deletions cut 4 bases from V and 3 bases from J, with 11 bases between. CDR3 size: 13 residues. The germline gives CDR1 SGDLS, CDR2 YYNGEE. The CDR3 DNA reads TGTGCCAGCAGCCTCCTAGGGGGCTACGAGCAGTACTTC. This codes for CASSLLGGYEQYF.

This clonotype was seen ten or more times. V gene TRBV5-6 combines with J gene TRBJ1-2; perhaps TRBD1 as D (5 bases). The CDR3 sequence is 14 residues long. The ends were cut back, 0 bases at V and 4 bases at J, with 10 bases in the middle. From germline, CDR1 is SGHDT and CDR2 YYEEEE. The CDR3 is CASSLVAGSYGYTF. CDR3 nucleotides: TGTGCCAGCAGCTTGGTGGCAGGGTCCTATGGCTACACCTTC.

The sample holds many counts of this clonotype. This chain links TRBV28 with TRBJ1-1; no reliable D call. The CDR3 spans 11 residues. The V end was cut by 8 bases, the J end by 10 bases, with 14 bases between. CDR1 is MDHEN, CDR2 SYDVKM, per germline. The CDR3 reads CASAGVGLAFF. The DNA of the CDR3 is TGTGCCAGCGCCGGTGTGGGCTTAGCTTTCTTT.

The sample holds many counts of this clonotype. The chain uses TRBV6-2 or TRBV6-3 and TRBJ2-1; TRBD2 agrees at 9 bases. The germline V gene encodes CDR1 MNHEY and CDR2 SVGEGT. The CDR3 is 15 residues long. J was trimmed by 2 bases and V by 3 bases; bases with no gene match: 2. DNA of the CDR3: TGTGCCAGCAGTTATCTAGCGGGGACCTACAATGAGCAGTTCTTC. This codes for CASSYLAGTYNEQFF.